The 15 T cell receptor beta chains below come from one sample, sequenced in a study of T cells in Graves' hyperthyroidism and ophthalmopathy. TCR beta CDR3 regions were amplified from RNA. The HTBI primer set was used in a first-round RT-PCR of the TCR CDR3. From the multiplex PCR reads, TCRdb called clonotypes with MiXCR, one entry per CDR3 protein. The sample includes approximately 400,000 distinct CDR3 sequences, about 15% seen only once; the top ten take 32%. Sequenced: blood. These receptors were obtained from a woman in her thirties with Graves' hyperthyroidism.

This clonotype has ten or more counts. CDR3 residues: CASSDRDSLKLFF. The CDR3 DNA sequence: TGTGCCAGCAGCGATAGGGACTCCCTGAAACTGTTTTTT. The chain joins TRBV2 to TRBJ1-4; tentative D call: TRBD1 (5 bases). This CDR3 comprises 13 residues. Trimming removed 6 bases at V and 11 bases at J, with 16 bases between. The germline CDR1 and CDR2 sequences are SNHLY and FYNNEI.

This clonotype was detected ten times or more. This sequence joins TRBV6-1 and TRBJ2-2; D is unclear. CDR3 length: 13 amino acids. Germline V gene lookup returns CDR1 MNHNS and CDR2 SASEGT. V was trimmed by 11 bases and J by 1 base, leaving 11 bases between them. Here the CDR3 DNA reads TGTGCCGTTCTTAGGGTGAACACCGGGGAGCTGTTTTTT. This translates into CAVLRVNTGELFF.

In this sample, this clonotype turned up many times. The V and J genes are TRBV28 and TRBJ2-1; TRBD2 aligns across 7 bases. CDR3 length: 15 residues. Trimming cost V 7 bases and J 2 bases; bases outside gene matches: 8. The germline V gene encodes CDR1 MDHEN and CDR2 SYDVKM. In DNA, the CDR3 is TGTGCCAGCACCCATGGGGGGGGACCCTACAATGAGCAGTTCTTC. Amino acids: CASTHGGGPYNEQFF.

The chain couples TRBV20-1 to TRBJ1-2; possibly TRBD1 for D (5 bases). CDR3 length: 13 amino acids. CDR1 DFQATT and CDR2 SNEGSKA come from the germline V gene (reference sequence). V gave up 4 bases and J gave up 5 bases, with 14 bases separating them. The CDR3 nucleotides are TGCAGTGCTACCGCCGGGACTGGGTATGGCTACACCTTC. Protein: CSATAGTGYGYTF.

This clonotype has a handful of counts. V and J are TRBV10-3 and TRBJ2-1; TRBD2 matches 10 bases. The J segment lost 0 bases and the V segment lost 6 bases, leaving 5 bases of the junction unmatched. Germline CDR1 reads ENHRY; CDR2 reads SYGVKD. The CDR3 spans 16 residues. CDR3 DNA sequence: TGTGCCATCAGAAACCCTAGCGGGAGCTCCTACAATGAGCAGTTCTTC. This gives the protein CAIRNPSGSSYNEQFF.

The V gene is TRBV6-9, the J gene TRBJ2-3; 8 bases are a match to TRBD2. With 3 bases clipped from V and 1 base from J, the junction kept 9 bases outside the gene matches. CDR1 and CDR2 from the germline V gene are MNHGY and SVAAGI. The CDR3 spans 17 residues. CDR3: CASSYLNSGTGTDTQYF. DNA of the CDR3: TGTGCCAGCAGTTACCTTAATAGCGGGACCGGCACAGATACGCAGTATTTT.

This clonotype was seen repeatedly, ten times or more. This chain connects TRBV18 to TRBJ2-5; TRBD2 matches 7 bases. The V gene's germline CDR1 is KGHSH and CDR2 LQKENI. The junction had 8 bases not matched to a gene; V was cut back by 1 base and J by 3 bases. The CDR3 has 16 residues. The DNA of the CDR3 is TGTGCCAGCTCACCACGAATACTAGCGACAGAAGAGACCCAGTACTTC. This translates into CASSPRILATEETQYF. Together with reference TRBV18 and TRBJ2-5, the CDR3 gives the full variable domain: NAGVMQNPRHLVRRRGQEARLRCSPMKGHSHVYWYRQLPEEGLKFMVYLQKENIIDESGMPKERFSAEFPKEGPSILRIQQVVRGDSAAYFCASSPRILATEETQYFGPGTRLLVL.

The table lists this clonotype with many counts. The chain is built from TRBV6-1 and TRBJ2-7; D is unclear. V was cut by 5 bases and J by 3 bases, with 11 bases left in between. The CDR3 totals 13 residues. Germline values: CDR1 MNHNS, CDR2 SASEGT. CDR3 amino acids: CASSRIDDYEQYF. Written as DNA, the CDR3 is TGTGCCAGCAGTAGGATAGACGACTACGAGCAGTACTTC.

The rearrangement uses TRBV29-1 and TRBJ2-3, with TRBD2 matching over 11 bases. V shed 4 bases and J 5 bases; nucleotides not matched to a gene: 17. This CDR3 is 18 amino acids long. The germline CDR1 and CDR2 sequences are SQVTM and ANQGSEA. The DNA of the CDR3 is TGCAGCGTTGTCTTAATATTGGGGACTAGCGGTGTCGGAGATACGCAGTATTTT. Translating it yields CSVVLILGTSGVGDTQYF.

In this sample, this clonotype turned up a few times. The chain has TRBV7-9 and TRBJ1-2; no reliable D call. Trimming removed 1 base at V and 8 bases at J, with 14 bases between. The CDR3 has 14 residues. Germline V lookup: CDR1 SEHNR, CDR2 FQNEAQ (reference sequence). CDR3 sequence reads: CASSLVSMGEGYTF. CDR3 coding DNA: TGTGCCAGCAGCTTAGTGTCTATGGGCGAAGGCTACACCTTC.

The V call is TRBV29-1, the J call TRBJ2-3; 7 bases fit TRBD2. V shed 4 bases and J 4 bases; nucleotides not matched to a gene: 2. Germline-derived CDR1 and CDR2 are SQVTM and ANQGSEA. CDR3 size: 12 residues. DNA of the CDR3: TGCAGCGTTGGTGGGAGGGCAGATACGCAGTATTTT. This translates into CSVGGRADTQYF.

Many counts were recorded for this clonotype. The chain joins TRBV27 to TRBJ2-7; maybe TRBD2 (6 bases). The CDR3 contains 15 residues. In germline, CDR1 is MNHEY, CDR2 SMNVEV (reference sequence). V lost 5 bases to trimming and J lost 3 bases, with 17 bases between them. DNA for the CDR3: TGTGCCAGCAGTCGTGGAGGGATTTCCGACTACGAGCAGTACTTC. Protein product: CASSRGGISDYEQYF.

This clonotype appeared many times. In DNA, the CDR3 is TGTGCCAGCACGCGGGGGGCAGGTGCTTTCTTT. Its translation: CASTRGAGAFF. The chain employs TRBV2 and TRBJ1-1; D might be TRBD1 (6 bases). Trimming left V 7 bases short and J 11 bases short, with 14 bases between. The germline gives CDR1 SNHLY, CDR2 FYNNEI. This CDR3 has 11 residues.

The table lists this clonotype with many counts. The chain links TRBV3-1 to TRBJ2-3; D is undetermined. The germline V gene encodes CDR1 LGHDT and CDR2 YNNKEL (reference sequence). There are 12 residues in the CDR3. V lost 4 bases and J lost 8, with 10 bases in between. CDR3 residues: CASSPPLGTQYF. The DNA for the CDR3 is TGTGCCAGCAGCCCCCCTCTGGGTACGCAGTATTTT.

The CDR3 sequence is CASSQEQRASTDTQYF. The DNA for the CDR3 is TGTGCCAGCAGCCAAGAGCAGAGAGCTAGCACAGATACGCAGTATTTT. The V call is TRBV4-2, the J call TRBJ2-3; unclear D gene. CDR1 and CDR2 from the germline V gene are LGHNA and YNFKEQ. Trimming shortened V by 0 bases and J by 0 bases, and 10 bases separated the two germline ends. The CDR3 sequence is 16 residues long.